The source of this TCR beta chain is a study of PD-1 blockade in mismatch repair-deficient tumors. The study's findings and limits: Tumor-resident clones, often absent from pretreatment blood, expanded after pembrolizumab and then contracted.

Turning to this clone: The antigen remains unidentified.

TCRdb keeps only in-frame clones here, not all; method: immunoSEQ multiplex PCR. The table has roughly 80,000 clones, over 70% seen once. A few pembrolizumab responders had their TCRs sequenced. The V gene's germline CDR1 is LNHDA and CDR2 SQIVND (reference sequence). V was pared by 3 bases and J by 0 bases, with 9 bases between. The CDR3 runs to 15 residues. J is TRBJ1-5 and V is TRBV19; the D is unclear. The sequence was collected from an adult with mismatch repair-deficient cancer. Sequenced material: peripheral blood, taken 12 weeks after starting pembrolizumab. The CDR3 loop is CASSISETSNQPQHF. CDR3 in DNA: TGTGCCAGTAGTATTTCCGAAACTAGCAATCAGCCCCAGCATTTT.